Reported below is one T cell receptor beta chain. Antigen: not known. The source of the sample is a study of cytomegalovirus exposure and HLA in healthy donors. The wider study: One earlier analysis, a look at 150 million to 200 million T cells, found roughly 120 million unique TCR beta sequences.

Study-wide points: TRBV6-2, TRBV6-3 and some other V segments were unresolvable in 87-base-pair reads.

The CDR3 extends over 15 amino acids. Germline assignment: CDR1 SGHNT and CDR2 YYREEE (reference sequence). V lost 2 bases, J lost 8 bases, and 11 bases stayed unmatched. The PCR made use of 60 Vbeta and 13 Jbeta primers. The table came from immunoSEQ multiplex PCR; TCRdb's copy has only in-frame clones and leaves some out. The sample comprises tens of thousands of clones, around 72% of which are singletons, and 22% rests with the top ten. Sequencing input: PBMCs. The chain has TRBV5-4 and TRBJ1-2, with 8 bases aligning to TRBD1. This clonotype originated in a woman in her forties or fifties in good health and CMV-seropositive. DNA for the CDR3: TGTGCCAGCAGCTTACTGACAGGGGCGGGCAGCGGCTACACCTTC. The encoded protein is CASSLLTGAGSGYTF.